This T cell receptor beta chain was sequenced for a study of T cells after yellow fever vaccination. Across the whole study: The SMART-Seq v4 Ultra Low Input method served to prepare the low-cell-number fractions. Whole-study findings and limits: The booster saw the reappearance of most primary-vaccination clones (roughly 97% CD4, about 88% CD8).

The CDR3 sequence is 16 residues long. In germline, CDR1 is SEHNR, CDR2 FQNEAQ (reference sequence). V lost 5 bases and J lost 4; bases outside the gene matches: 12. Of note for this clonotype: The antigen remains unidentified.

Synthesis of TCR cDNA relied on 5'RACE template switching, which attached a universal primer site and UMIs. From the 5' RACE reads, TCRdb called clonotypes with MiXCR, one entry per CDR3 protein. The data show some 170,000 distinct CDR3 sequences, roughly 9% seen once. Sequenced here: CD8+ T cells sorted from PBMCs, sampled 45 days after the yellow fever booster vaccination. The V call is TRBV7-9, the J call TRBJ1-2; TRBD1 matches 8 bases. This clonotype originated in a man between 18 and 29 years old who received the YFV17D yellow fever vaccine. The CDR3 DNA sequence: TGTGCCAGCAGCACAGGACAGGGAGAATTAGTCTATGGCTACACCTTC. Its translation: CASSTGQGELVYGYTF.